This TCR beta chain was retrieved from a study of response to subunit inactivated influenza vaccine. In TCRdb, the RT-PCR reads were re-called with MiXCR into one record per CDR3 protein. The data contain fewer than 750,000 distinct CDR3 sequences, 11% to 15% of them singletons. The starting material was PBMCs from blood, obtained 11 to 12 days after vaccination. This receptor was taken from a man between 45 and 60 years old who received an inactivated influenza vaccine.

The CDR3 region has the DNA TGCGCCAGCAACAGCGGGAGTGAGGGTGAGCAGTTCTTC. As protein: CASNSGSEGEQFF. J is TRBJ2-1 and V is TRBV5-1, with 8 bases aligning to TRBD2. The J segment lost 9 bases and the V segment lost 6 bases, leaving 8 bases of the junction unmatched. The CDR3 totals 13 residues. In germline, CDR1 is SGHRS, CDR2 YFSETQ.